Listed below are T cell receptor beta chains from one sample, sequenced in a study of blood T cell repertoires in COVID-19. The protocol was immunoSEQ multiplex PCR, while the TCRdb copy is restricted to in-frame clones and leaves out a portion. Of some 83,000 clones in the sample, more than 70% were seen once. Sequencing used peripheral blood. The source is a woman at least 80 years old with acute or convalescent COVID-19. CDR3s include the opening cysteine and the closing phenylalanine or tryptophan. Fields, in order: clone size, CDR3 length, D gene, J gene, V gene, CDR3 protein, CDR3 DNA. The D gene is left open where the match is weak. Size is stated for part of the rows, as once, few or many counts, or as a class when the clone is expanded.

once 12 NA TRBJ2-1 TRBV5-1 CASSLGGVEQFF TGCGCCAGCAGCTTAGGGGGGGTCGAGCAGTTCTTC
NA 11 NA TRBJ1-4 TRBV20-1 CSANWWEKLFF TGCAGTGCCAACTGGTGGGAAAAACTGTTTTTT
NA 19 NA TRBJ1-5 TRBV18 CASSPGEEDRGHPNQPQHF TGTGCCAGCTCACCTGGAGAGGAGGACAGAGGCCACCCAAATCAGCCCCAGCATTTT
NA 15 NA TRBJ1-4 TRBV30 CAWRGGLATNEKLFF TGTGCCTGGAGGGGGGGACTAGCAACTAATGAAAAACTGTTTTTT
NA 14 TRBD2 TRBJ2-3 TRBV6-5 CASRKRGGTDTQYF TGTGCCAGCAGAAAGCGGGGGGGCACAGATACGCAGTATTTT
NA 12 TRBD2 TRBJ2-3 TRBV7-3 CASSGGSDTQYF TGTGCCAGCTCGGGAGGGTCAGATACGCAGTATTTT
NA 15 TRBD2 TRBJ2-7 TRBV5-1 CASSPQAGALREQYF TGCGCCAGCAGCCCTCAAGCGGGGGCGCTGAGGGAGCAGTACTTC
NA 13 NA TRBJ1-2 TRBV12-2 CASRLGGQGSYTF TGTGCAAGTCGCTTAGGGGGACAGGGAAGCTACACCTTC
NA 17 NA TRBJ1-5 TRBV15 CATSRVAGSYSNQPQHF TGTGCCACCAGCAGAGTCGCAGGTTCCTATAGCAATCAGCCCCAGCATTTT
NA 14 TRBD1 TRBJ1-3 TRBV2 CASSVGTAGNTIYF TGTGCCAGCAGTGTCGGGACAGCTGGAAACACCATATATTTT
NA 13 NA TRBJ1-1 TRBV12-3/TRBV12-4 CASNTDRYTEAFF TGTGCCAGCAATACAGACAGATACACTGAAGCTTTCTTT
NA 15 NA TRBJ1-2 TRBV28 CASRGSGGANYGYTF TGTGCCAGCAGAGGGAGCGGGGGCGCTAACTATGGCTACACCTTC
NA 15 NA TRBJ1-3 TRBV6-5 CASSPPGTTGNTIYF TGTGCCAGCAGTCCTCCTGGGACTACTGGAAACACCATATATTTT
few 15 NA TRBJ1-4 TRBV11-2 CASSLWGGSNEKLFF TGTGCCAGCAGCTTGTGGGGCGGCTCTAATGAAAAACTGTTTTTT
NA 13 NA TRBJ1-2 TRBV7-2 CASSPNRAYGYTF TGTGCCAGCAGCCCGAACAGGGCCTATGGCTACACCTTC
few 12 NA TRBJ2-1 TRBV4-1 CASRAGGYEQFF TGCGCCAGCAGAGCCGGGGGATATGAGCAGTTCTTC
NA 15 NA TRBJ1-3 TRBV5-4 CASSLSSGSGNTIYF TGTGCCAGCAGCTTGTCCAGCGGCTCTGGAAACACCATATATTTT
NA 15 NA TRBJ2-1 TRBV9 CASSVAGGSYNEQFF TGTGCCAGCAGCGTTGCAGGGGGGTCCTACAATGAGCAGTTCTTC
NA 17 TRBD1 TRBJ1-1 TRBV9 CASSVGGTGEVQTEAFF TGTGCCAGCAGCGTAGGGGGGACAGGGGAGGTCCAAACTGAAGCTTTCTTT
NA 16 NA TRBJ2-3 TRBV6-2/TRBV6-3 CASSYIRGHDSDTQYF TGTGCCAGCAGTTACATCCGGGGTCACGACTCAGATACGCAGTATTTT
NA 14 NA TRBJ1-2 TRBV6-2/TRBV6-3 CASSPLADNYGYTF TGTGCCAGCAGCCCCCTGGCGGATAACTATGGCTACACCTTC
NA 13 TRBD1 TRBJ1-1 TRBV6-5 CASSLHRGTEAFF TGTGCCAGCAGTCTTCACAGGGGGACTGAAGCTTTCTTT
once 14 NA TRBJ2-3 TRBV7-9 CASSFGGGMDTQYF TGTGCCAGCAGCTTTGGGGGGGGCATGGATACGCAGTATTTT
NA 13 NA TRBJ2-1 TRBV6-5 CATTGWGYNEQFF TGTGCCACTACAGGGTGGGGATACAATGAGCAGTTCTTC
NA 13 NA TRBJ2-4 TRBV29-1 CSVVQARRNIQYF TGCAGCGTTGTTCAAGCCCGCCGGAACATTCAGTACTTC
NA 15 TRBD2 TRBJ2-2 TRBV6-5 CASRVSGGANGELFF TGTGCCAGCAGAGTGAGCGGGGGGGCCAACGGGGAGCTGTTTTTT
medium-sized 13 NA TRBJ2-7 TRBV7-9 CASSLALTYEQYF TGTGCCAGCAGCTTAGCGCTAACCTACGAGCAGTACTTC
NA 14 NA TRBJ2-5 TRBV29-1 CSVVSRDNQETQYF TGCAGCGTCGTTAGCCGGGACAACCAAGAGACCCAGTACTTC
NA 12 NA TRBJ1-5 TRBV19 CASSKSREPQHF TGTGCCAGTAGTAAAAGCAGGGAGCCCCAGCATTTT
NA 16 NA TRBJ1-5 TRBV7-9 CASSLGLIEADQPQHF TGTGCCAGCAGCCTCGGACTAATCGAGGCGGATCAGCCCCAGCATTTT
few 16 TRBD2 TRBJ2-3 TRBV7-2 CASSLAPAGVSNTQYF TGTGCCAGCAGCTTAGCTCCCGCGGGGGTATCGAATACGCAGTATTTT
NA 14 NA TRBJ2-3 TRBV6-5 CASGQFESTDTQYF TGTGCCAGCGGGCAGTTTGAGAGCACAGATACGCAGTATTTT
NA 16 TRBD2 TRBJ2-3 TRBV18 CASSPGLAGAEDTQYF TGTGCCAGCTCACCGGGACTAGCGGGGGCGGAAGATACGCAGTATTTT